The rows below give T cell receptor beta chains drawn from one sample of a study of blood T cell repertoires in COVID-19. The assay was immunoSEQ multiplex PCR, and TCRdb's table has in-frame clones only and misses some. The sample yields over 140,000 clones, about three quarters seen once. Sequenced input: peripheral blood. Every receptor here comes from a woman aged 45-65 years with active or convalescent COVID-19. Each CDR3 is given with its conserved first and last residue. The D gene is left open where the match is weak. Clone size appears in some rows only: once, few, many, or a class for an expanded clone.

v_gene	d_gene	j_gene	abundance	CDR3aa	CDR3nt
TRBV6-5	TRBD2	TRBJ2-3	NA	CASSYTGLATDTQYF	TGTGCCAGCAGTTACACCGGACTAGCAACAGATACGCAGTATTTT
TRBV30	TRBD1	TRBJ1-2	few	CAWIQGQGAGGYTF	TGTGCCTGGATACAAGGCCAGGGGGCTGGTGGCTACACCTTC
TRBV6-5	NA	TRBJ1-2	few	CASSYSQTAYGYTF	TGTGCCAGCAGTTACTCACAGACGGCCTATGGCTACACCTTC
TRBV11-2	NA	TRBJ2-7	NA	CASSHGTGGPYEQYF	TGTGCCAGCAGCCACGGGACTGGGGGACCCTACGAGCAGTACTTC
TRBV7-2	NA	TRBJ1-2	NA	CASSPPGVGYGYTF	TGTGCCAGCAGCCCCCCAGGGGTCGGCTATGGCTACACCTTC
TRBV11-2	NA	TRBJ1-6	NA	CASSLVRTENSPLHF	TGTGCCAGCAGCTTAGTACGGACAGAGAATTCACCCCTCCACTTT
TRBV6-1	NA	TRBJ1-6	NA	CASSEPGVVNSPLHF	TGTGCCAGCAGTGAACCCGGGGTTGTGAATTCACCCCTCCACTTT
TRBV2	TRBD1	TRBJ2-7	NA	CASSGGTGPYEQYF	TGTGCCAGCAGTGGCGGGACAGGCCCTTACGAGCAGTACTTC
TRBV5-1	TRBD2	TRBJ2-6	NA	CASSMAGVGANVLTF	TGCGCCAGCAGCATGGCGGGAGTTGGGGCCAACGTCCTGACTTTC
TRBV11-2	NA	TRBJ2-3	NA	CASSQLGGLGTDTQYF	TGTGCCAGCAGCCAATTAGGGGGTCTGGGCACAGATACGCAGTATTTT
TRBV4-3	TRBD2	TRBJ2-3	NA	CASSQSGLAEADTQYF	TGCGCCAGCAGCCAAAGCGGACTAGCGGAGGCAGATACGCAGTATTTT
TRBV2	TRBD1	TRBJ1-1	NA	CASSGQGNTEAFF	TGTGCCAGCAGCGGACAGGGGAACACTGAAGCTTTCTTT
TRBV7-2	TRBD1	TRBJ2-4	NA	CASSRDRGQNIQYF	TGTGCCAGCAGCCGGGACAGGGGCCAAAACATTCAGTACTTC